This TCR beta chain is drawn from a study of T cells in Graves' hyperthyroidism and ophthalmopathy. Study context: Peripheral blood samples were taken at initial diagnosis, prior to any treatment.

The CDR3 is 15 residues long. The germline CDR1 and CDR2 sequences are LNHDA and SQIVND (reference sequence). Trimming cost V 9 bases and J 1 base; bases outside gene matches: 11. Study findings and constraints: Among thyroid clonotypes expanded above 0.001, most also appeared in blood. The model made its ophthalmopathy prediction, and onset followed a median roughly 6.5 months later.

Ten or more counts support this clonotype. Its antigen is not known. RNA transcripts provided the source from which TCR beta CDR3 regions were amplified. The HTBI primer set served for first-round RT-PCR of the TCR CDR3. TCRdb reanalysed the multiplex PCR reads using MiXCR and keeps one entry per CDR3 protein. In the table there are 250,000 or so distinct CDR3 sequences, roughly 17% of which are singletons. This clonotype was sampled from a woman aged 18-29 years with Graves' ophthalmopathy. Sample: blood. The chain is built from TRBV19 and TRBJ1-1; TRBD1 aligns across 7 bases. The CDR3 reads CASQRQGMANTEAFF. In nucleotides, the CDR3 is TGTGCCAGCCAACGACAGGGAATGGCGAACACTGAAGCTTTCTTT.